The rows below give T cell receptor beta chains drawn from one sample of a study of blood T cell repertoires in COVID-19. Clones were sequenced by immunoSEQ multiplex PCR, and TCRdb holds only the in-frame ones, with some missing. The repertoire holds 200,000 or so clones, with 75% to 90% as singletons. Sequencing input: PBMCs or T cells enriched from blood (not recorded which). Receptor source: a woman aged 30 to 39 who had been exposed to COVID-19. Both conserved end residues are part of each CDR3. The D gene is left open where the match is weak. Clone size, where shown, is once, few, many, or a class for clones that have expanded.

D gene: TRBD2; J gene: TRBJ2-7; V gene: TRBV27; clone size: few; CDR3 protein: CASSFRMGGSSYEQYF; CDR3 DNA: TGTGCCAGCAGTTTTCGTATGGGGGGGAGCTCCTACGAGCAGTACTTC
D gene: TRBD1; J gene: TRBJ2-6; V gene: TRBV24-1; clone size: -; CDR3 protein: CATSDARDRGPSGANVLTF; CDR3 DNA: TGTGCCACCAGTGATGCCCGGGACAGGGGTCCCTCTGGGGCCAACGTCCTGACTTTC
D gene: -; J gene: TRBJ1-1; V gene: TRBV7-9; clone size: -; CDR3 protein: CASRSDGRNTEAFF; CDR3 DNA: TGTGCCAGCAGATCTGATGGGAGGAACACTGAAGCTTTCTTT
D gene: TRBD2; J gene: TRBJ2-1; V gene: TRBV7-6; clone size: -; CDR3 protein: CASSLASGSGVFF; CDR3 DNA: TGTGCCAGCAGCTTAGCATCAGGGAGCGGGGTGTTCTTC
D gene: TRBD2; J gene: TRBJ2-1; V gene: TRBV11-3; clone size: -; CDR3 protein: CASSFGLAGMGVEQFF; CDR3 DNA: TGTGCCAGCAGCTTCGGACTAGCGGGAATGGGGGTTGAGCAGTTCTTC
D gene: -; J gene: TRBJ2-3; V gene: TRBV5-1; clone size: many; CDR3 protein: CASSLGGRSTDTQYF; CDR3 DNA: TGCGCCAGCAGCTTGGGTGGCAGGAGCACAGATACGCAGTATTTT
D gene: -; J gene: TRBJ2-7; V gene: TRBV18; clone size: -; CDR3 protein: CASRNLSSYEQYF; CDR3 DNA: TGTGCCAGCCGTAACCTGAGCTCCTACGAGCAGTACTTC
D gene: TRBD1; J gene: TRBJ1-2; V gene: TRBV19; clone size: -; CDR3 protein: CASSIGPGGADGYTF; CDR3 DNA: TGTGCCAGTAGTATAGGGCCAGGGGGCGCCGATGGCTACACCTTC
D gene: TRBD2; J gene: TRBJ2-3; V gene: TRBV5-1; clone size: -; CDR3 protein: CASSLGTSGTDTQYF; CDR3 DNA: TGCGCCAGCAGCTTAGGGACTAGCGGGACAGATACGCAGTATTTT
D gene: -; J gene: TRBJ1-1; V gene: TRBV11-2; clone size: -; CDR3 protein: CASSSGRSEAFF; CDR3 DNA: TGTGCCAGCAGCTCAGGCCGCTCTGAAGCTTTCTTT
D gene: TRBD1; J gene: TRBJ2-3; V gene: TRBV15; clone size: -; CDR3 protein: CATSRDRGTGGWAPYF; CDR3 DNA: TGTGCCACCAGCAGAGATCGAGGGACAGGGGGCTGGGCCCCGTATTTT
D gene: TRBD1; J gene: TRBJ1-6; V gene: TRBV20-1; clone size: -; CDR3 protein: CSASLGRGANSPLHF; CDR3 DNA: TGCAGTGCTAGTCTCGGCAGGGGGGCGAATTCACCCCTCCACTTT
D gene: TRBD1; J gene: TRBJ1-6; V gene: TRBV30; clone size: few; CDR3 protein: CAWTTQGRSSPLHF; CDR3 DNA: TGTGCCTGGACTACACAGGGGAGGTCTTCACCCCTCCACTTT
D gene: -; J gene: TRBJ1-5; V gene: TRBV19; clone size: -; CDR3 protein: CASWGGGGHQPQHF; CDR3 DNA: TGTGCCAGTTGGGGGGGCGGAGGCCATCAGCCCCAGCATTTT
D gene: TRBD2; J gene: TRBJ2-7; V gene: TRBV2; clone size: -; CDR3 protein: CASSENLAGAYEQYF; CDR3 DNA: TGTGCCAGCAGTGAAAACCTAGCGGGAGCATACGAGCAGTACTTC
D gene: TRBD2; J gene: TRBJ2-7; V gene: TRBV18; clone size: -; CDR3 protein: CASSLKLAGAYEQYF; CDR3 DNA: TGTGCCAGCTCACTAAAGTTAGCGGGAGCCTACGAGCAGTACTTC
D gene: -; J gene: TRBJ2-1; V gene: TRBV7-3; clone size: few; CDR3 protein: CASSSQEYHEQFF; CDR3 DNA: TGTGCCAGCAGCTCACAGGAGTACCATGAGCAGTTCTTC
D gene: -; J gene: TRBJ1-5; V gene: TRBV5-1; clone size: -; CDR3 protein: CASSPGQAGNQPQHF; CDR3 DNA: TGCGCCAGCAGCCCGGGACAAGCGGGGAATCAGCCCCAGCATTTT
D gene: -; J gene: TRBJ1-3; V gene: TRBV5-1; clone size: -; CDR3 protein: CASRADRASGNTIYF; CDR3 DNA: TGCGCCAGCAGAGCCGATCGCGCTTCTGGAAACACCATATATTTT
D gene: -; J gene: TRBJ2-7; V gene: TRBV28; clone size: few; CDR3 protein: CASSFLVKSLSRGRINEQYF; CDR3 DNA: TGTGCCAGCAGTTTTCTCGTGAAGAGCCTATCGCGGGGGCGAATTAACGAGCAGTACTTC
D gene: TRBD2; J gene: TRBJ2-7; V gene: TRBV10-2; clone size: -; CDR3 protein: CASSESGSGRWEQYF; CDR3 DNA: TGCGCCAGCAGTGAGTCGGGTAGCGGGAGATGGGAGCAGTACTTC
D gene: TRBD2; J gene: TRBJ2-1; V gene: TRBV11-2; clone size: -; CDR3 protein: CASSLTSGGHVNNEQFF; CDR3 DNA: TGTGCCAGCAGCTTGACTAGCGGGGGCCATGTAAACAATGAGCAGTTCTTC